Listed here are 25 T cell receptor beta chains from one sample, sequenced in a study of patients and donors after allogeneic stem cell transplantation. TCRdb recomputed calls from the RT-PCR reads with MiXCR, one row per CDR3 protein. The table lists some 92,000 distinct CDR3 sequences, 48% of them singletons. Sequencing input: blood, either unsorted or a sorted T cell fraction (not recorded which). All receptors derive from a human donor who was either an allogeneic HSCT recipient or a stem cell or donor lymphocyte infusion donor (not recorded which). It is not recorded whose cells these are; they may come from a transplant donor.

The rearrangement joins TRBV6-5 to TRBJ1-1, with TRBD1 matching over 8 bases. This CDR3 region has 17 residues. Germline CDR1 reads MNHEY; CDR2 reads SVGAGI. With 1 base clipped from V and 3 bases from J, the junction kept 10 bases outside the gene matches. The CDR3 is CASSYFGQGSSDTEAFF. The CDR3 bases are TGTGCCAGCAGTTACTTTGGACAGGGATCATCTGACACTGAAGCTTTCTTT.

This clonotype was observed a few times. This chain uses TRBV12-3 or TRBV12-4 with TRBJ1-2, with D perhaps TRBD1 (6 bases). This CDR3 has 14 amino acids. V was clipped by 5 bases and J by 1 base, with 11 bases between them. CDR3 DNA sequence: TGTGCCAGCAGTGGGGGACAAATTAACTATGGCTACACCTTC. The encoded protein is CASSGGQINYGYTF.

The chain has TRBV7-2 and TRBJ1-2; D not certain. The CDR3 spans 13 residues. Between the trimmed V and J ends, which lost 2 bases and 4 bases, there was a span of 8 bases. Looked up from germline, CDR1 is SGHTA and CDR2 is FQGNSA. The CDR3 DNA is TGTGCCAGCAGCTTATCACGGGGCTATGGCTACACCTTC. Translation gives CASSLSRGYGYTF. Drawing the rest from reference TRBV7-2 and TRBJ1-2, the complete variable domain is GAGVSQSPSNKVTEKGKDVELRCDPISGHTALYWYRQSLGQGLEFLIYFQGNSAPDKSGLPSDRFSAERTGGSVSTLTIQRTQQEDSAVYLCASSLSRGYGYTFGSGTRLTVV.

V and J are TRBV28 and TRBJ2-5; TRBD2 matches 8 bases. The CDR3 is made up of 14 amino acids. Trimming cost V 4 bases and J 5 bases; bases outside gene matches: 6. Germline V gives CDR1 MDHEN, CDR2 SYDVKM. The CDR3 region has the DNA TGTGCCAGCAGTTCCCCGGGACTAGAGGAGACCCAGTACTTC. Protein product: CASSSPGLEETQYF.

The rearrangement links TRBV20-1 to TRBJ2-7; 10 bases line up with TRBD1. This CDR3 has 14 amino acids. The germline gives CDR1 DFQATT, CDR2 SNEGSKA (reference sequence). Unmatched junction bases numbered 3, after V lost 1 base and J lost 3 bases. CDR3 region: CSARVDRGHYEQYF. Written as DNA, the CDR3 is TGCAGTGCTAGAGTAGACAGGGGGCACTACGAGCAGTACTTC.

In its sample, this clonotype was seen a few times. The chain combines TRBV29-1 with TRBJ1-5; D gene unclear. This CDR3 has 13 residues. V was pared by 4 bases and J by 6 bases, with 13 bases between. The V gene's germline CDR1 is SQVTM and CDR2 ANQGSEA. For the CDR3, the DNA is TGCAGCGTTGTTGGGCTTGACGGTCAGCCCCAGCATTTT. The encoded protein is CSVVGLDGQPQHF.

The chain carries TRBV27 and TRBJ1-1; maybe TRBD1 (6 bases). Looked up from germline, CDR1 is MNHEY and CDR2 is SMNVEV (reference sequence). The CDR3 loop spans 16 amino acids. V was trimmed by 7 bases and J by 4 bases, leaving 22 bases between them. As DNA, the CDR3 is TGTGCCAGCAAAGGACAGAAAGGTCTCCGTACCACTGAAGCTTTCTTT. It codes for CASKGQKGLRTTEAFF.

The count of this clonotype is one. The CDR3 loop is CASSLGKPLSSYNEQFF. The CDR3 DNA reads as TGTGCCAGCAGTCTGGGGAAGCCTCTCAGCTCCTACAATGAGCAGTTCTTC. The gene calls are TRBV12-3 or TRBV12-4 and TRBJ2-1; D call uncertain. The CDR3 totals 17 residues. Trimming left V 5 bases short and J 0 bases short, with 17 bases between.

The CDR3 nucleotides read TGCGCCAGCAGCGCCGACAGAGAAGCGGAGACCCAGTACTTC. It translates to CASSADREAETQYF. The V gene is TRBV5-1, the J gene TRBJ2-5, with a weak D call TRBD1 (5 bases). Germline V gene lookup returns CDR1 SGHRS and CDR2 YFSETQ. The CDR3 consists of 14 residues. Trimming cost V 4 bases and J 5 bases, with 15 bases left between them. The full variable domain, its missing parts supplied by reference TRBV5-1 and TRBJ2-5, is KAGVTQTPRYLIKTRGQQVTLSCSPISGHRSVSWYQQTPGQGLQFLFEYFSETQRNKGNFPGRFSGRQFSNSRSEMNVSTLELGDSALYLCASSADREAETQYFGPGTRLLVL.

Note on this clonotype: An end of the junction does not agree with germline; a read error may underlie this. This chain uses TRBV7-2 with TRBJ2-3; 8 nucleotides line up with TRBD2. The CDR3 loop spans 15 amino acids. Germline V lookup: CDR1 SGHTA, CDR2 FQGNSA. The CDR3 loop is CASSLVAGSSDTQYF. DNA for the CDR3: TGTGCCAGCAGTTTAGTAGCGGGAAGCTCAGATACGCAGTATTTT.

The genes are TRBV4-3 and TRBJ1-3; D may be TRBD1 (6 bases). This CDR3 comprises 18 residues. Per the germline V gene, CDR1 is LGHNA and CDR2 is YSLEER. The ends were cut back, 2 bases at V and 2 bases at J, with 19 bases in the middle. CDR3 protein: CASSQTPDRRGAGNTIYF. In nucleotides, the CDR3 is TGCGCCAGCAGCCAAACCCCAGACAGGCGGGGGGCTGGAAACACCATATATTTT.

A single count supports this clonotype. The rearrangement uses TRBV11-1 and TRBJ2-2; D is ambiguous. V was cut by 4 bases and J by 5 bases, with 5 bases left in between. The germline gives CDR1 SGHAT, CDR2 FQDESV (reference sequence). CDR3 length equals 12 residues. In DNA, the CDR3 is TGTGCCAGCAGCTCAACTACCGGGGAGCTGTTTTTT. Translation: CASSSTTGELFF.

This clonotype came up a few times. This chain uses TRBV19 with TRBJ1-6, with D hard to call. Germline V CDR1 and CDR2: LNHDA, SQIVND (reference sequence). The CDR3 totals 15 residues. Trimming pared 4 bases from V and 9 bases from J, leaving 16 bases between. The CDR3 sequence: CASSNYKALGSPLHF. The CDR3 bases are TGTGCCAGTAGTAACTACAAGGCCCTCGGTTCACCCCTCCACTTT.

The chain employs TRBV20-1 and TRBJ1-5; TRBD1 aligns across 8 bases. V lost 4 bases and J lost 0; bases outside the gene matches: 8. Germline-derived CDR1 and CDR2 are DFQATT and SNEGSKA (reference sequence). This CDR3 contains 16 residues. CDR3 in DNA: TGCAGTGCTACCCAAGCCACAGGGGGTAGCAATCAGCCCCAGCATTTT. Translated: CSATQATGGSNQPQHF.

This chain links TRBV6-2 or TRBV6-3 with TRBJ2-5; 11 positions match TRBD1. Losses at the gene ends were 8 bases for V and 9 bases for J; bases not matched to a gene: 11. The CDR3 totals 14 residues. Germline lookup yields CDR1 MNHEY and CDR2 SVGEGT. The CDR3 region has the DNA TGTGCCAGCGGCTACCGGGACAGGGGGTTATCCCAGTACTTC. Its translation is CASGYRDRGLSQYF.

The rearrangement joins TRBV7-8 to TRBJ1-5; no firm D call. The V end was cut by 3 bases, the J end by 1 base, with 13 bases between. The CDR3 sequence is 16 residues long. Per germline, CDR1 SGHVS and CDR2 FQNEAQ. The CDR3 DNA sequence: TGTGCCAGCAGCTTGAGGCGTGTGCTGAGCAATCAGCCCCAGCATTTT. Protein product: CASSLRRVLSNQPQHF.

The CDR3 loop is CASSLQGALGYEQYF. The DNA for the CDR3 is TGTGCCAGCAGTTTACAGGGGGCCCTAGGGTACGAGCAGTACTTC. This sequence joins TRBV27 and TRBJ2-7; 8 nucleotides match TRBD1. The CDR3 has 15 amino acids. V trimming: 2 bases; J trimming: 4 bases; junction bases outside the gene matches: 7. Germline V CDR1 and CDR2: MNHEY, SMNVEV (reference sequence).

DNA for the CDR3: TGTGCCAGCAGTTACAGGACCGCCTACGAGCAGTACTTC. It yields the protein CASSYRTAYEQYF. The chain combines TRBV6-2 or TRBV6-3 with TRBJ2-7; D unresolved. With 2 bases removed from V and 2 bases from J, the gap between germline ends came to 7 bases. CDR1 is MNHEY and CDR2 is SVGEGT in the germline V gene. The CDR3 has 13 amino acids.

The gene calls are TRBV12-3 or TRBV12-4 and TRBJ1-5, with 10 positions matching TRBD1. Trimming removed 1 base from V and 2 bases from J; junction bases left unmatched: 2. CDR3 length: 16 residues. CDR3 DNA sequence: TGTGCCAGCAGTTTAGGGGACAGGGGTGGCAATCAGCCCCAGCATTTT. Translated, it gives CASSLGDRGGNQPQHF.

This clonotype was counted only a few times. The chain links TRBV6-5 to TRBJ1-1, with D possibly matching TRBD1 (6 bases). The CDR3 length is 18 residues. Trimming shortened V by 2 bases and J by 2 bases, and 21 bases separated the two germline ends. Germline V lookup: CDR1 MNHEY, CDR2 SVGAGI. The CDR3, as DNA: TGTGCCAGCAGTTACACCCGGGGACACGGAGTCTCAAACACTGAAGCTTTCTTT. Translation gives CASSYTRGHGVSNTEAFF.

The chain links TRBV28 to TRBJ2-4, with D unclear. Trimming left V 2 bases short and J 9 bases short, with 11 bases between. CDR1 and CDR2 (germline): MDHEN, SYDVKM. The CDR3 loop spans 13 amino acids. CDR3 region: CASSLSVQTIQYF. In nucleotides, the CDR3 is TGTGCCAGCAGTTTAAGTGTACAGACCATTCAGTACTTC. Using reference TRBV28 and TRBJ2-4 for the parts outside the CDR3, the full variable domain is DVKVTQSSRYLVKRTGEKVFLECVQDMDHENMFWYRQDPGLGLRLIYFSYDVKMKEKGDIPEGYSVSREKKERFSLILESASTNQTSMYLCASSLSVQTIQYFGAGTRLSVL.

The chain links TRBV7-9 to TRBJ1-4; tentative D call: TRBD1 (6 bases). The germline gives CDR1 SEHNR, CDR2 FQNEAQ (reference sequence). The CDR3 runs 15 residues. Trimming pared 5 bases from V and 3 bases from J, leaving 13 bases between. CDR3 sequence (DNA): TGTGCCAGCAGCCGAGCACAGGGTGCTAATGAAAAACTGTTTTTT. It encodes CASSRAQGANEKLFF.

This chain joins TRBV12-3 or TRBV12-4 and TRBJ1-6; 8 nucleotides align to TRBD1. V dropped 6 bases and J dropped 10; count of bases not matched to a gene: 5. The CDR3 sequence is 13 residues long. CDR3 sequence reads: CASRDRDDSPLHF. The CDR3 DNA follows: TGTGCCAGCAGGGACAGGGATGACTCACCCCTCCACTTT.

This clonotype was seen more than once but under ten times. The chain carries TRBV28 and TRBJ1-2, with D possibly matching TRBD1 (6 bases). There are 16 residues in the CDR3. CDR1 and CDR2 from the germline V gene are MDHEN and SYDVKM. V lost 2 bases and J 2 bases, leaving 15 bases between the germline ends. CDR3 sequence: CASSLIQDRANYGYTF. The CDR3 nucleotides are TGTGCCAGCAGTTTAATTCAGGACAGAGCAAACTATGGCTACACCTTC.

The chain uses TRBV20-1 and TRBJ2-1; 9 positions match TRBD2. V shed 5 bases, J shed 8 bases, and the junction held 7 bases outside the gene matches. The CDR3 spans 13 residues. Germline V lookup: CDR1 DFQATT, CDR2 SNEGSKA (reference sequence). The chain's CDR3 is CSAAGLAADEQFF. CDR3 DNA: TGCAGTGCTGCGGGACTAGCAGCAGATGAGCAGTTCTTC.